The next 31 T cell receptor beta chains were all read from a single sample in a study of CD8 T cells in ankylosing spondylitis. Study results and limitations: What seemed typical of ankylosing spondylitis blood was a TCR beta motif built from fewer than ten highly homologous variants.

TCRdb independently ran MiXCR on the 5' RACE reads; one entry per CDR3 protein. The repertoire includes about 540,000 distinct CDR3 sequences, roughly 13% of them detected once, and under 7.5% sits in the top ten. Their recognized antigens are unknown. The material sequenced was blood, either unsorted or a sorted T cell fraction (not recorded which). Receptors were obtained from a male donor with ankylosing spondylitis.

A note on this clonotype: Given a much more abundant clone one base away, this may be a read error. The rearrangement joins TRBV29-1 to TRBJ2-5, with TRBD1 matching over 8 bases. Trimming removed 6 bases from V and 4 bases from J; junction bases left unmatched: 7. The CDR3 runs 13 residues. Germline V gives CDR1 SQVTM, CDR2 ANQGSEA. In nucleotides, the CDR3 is TGCAGCGTAGACAGGGGTGTCCGAGAGACCCAGTACTTC. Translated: CSVDRGVRETQYF.

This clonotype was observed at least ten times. The CDR3: CASSSAGVGGYTF. In DNA, the CDR3 is TGTGCCAGCAGCTCCGCGGGGGTCGGTGGCTACACCTTC. The chain joins TRBV12-3 or TRBV12-4 to TRBJ1-2, with D possibly TRBD1 on 5 matching bases. The length of the CDR3 is 13 residues. V was clipped by 6 bases and J by 7 bases, with 15 bases between them.

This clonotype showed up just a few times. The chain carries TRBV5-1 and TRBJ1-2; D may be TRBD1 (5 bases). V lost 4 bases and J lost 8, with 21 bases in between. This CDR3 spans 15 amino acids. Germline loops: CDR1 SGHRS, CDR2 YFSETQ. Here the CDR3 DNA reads TGCGCCAGCAGCCTCGACCTGACAGAGTCTGGGGGCTACACCTTC. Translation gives CASSLDLTESGGYTF.

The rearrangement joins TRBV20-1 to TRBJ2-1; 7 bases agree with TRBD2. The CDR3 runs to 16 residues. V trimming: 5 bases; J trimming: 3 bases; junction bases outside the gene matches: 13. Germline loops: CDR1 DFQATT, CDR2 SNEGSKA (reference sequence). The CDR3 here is CSAHPPGGSFYNEQFF. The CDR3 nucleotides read TGCAGTGCTCACCCTCCCGGCGGGAGTTTCTACAATGAGCAGTTCTTC.

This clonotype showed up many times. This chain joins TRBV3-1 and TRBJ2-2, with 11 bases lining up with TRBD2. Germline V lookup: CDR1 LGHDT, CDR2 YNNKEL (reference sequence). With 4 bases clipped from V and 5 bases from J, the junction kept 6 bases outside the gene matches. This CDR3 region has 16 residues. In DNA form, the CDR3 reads TGTGCCAGCAGCCCGGCCGGGACTAGCGGAACCGGGGAGCTGTTTTTT. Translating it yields CASSPAGTSGTGELFF.

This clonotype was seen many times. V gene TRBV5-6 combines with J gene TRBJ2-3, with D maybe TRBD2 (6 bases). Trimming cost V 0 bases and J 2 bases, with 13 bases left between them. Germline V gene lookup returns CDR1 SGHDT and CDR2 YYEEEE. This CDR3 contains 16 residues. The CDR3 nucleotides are TGTGCCAGCAGCTTGGTAACAGGAGGGTTCACAGATACGCAGTATTTT. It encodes CASSLVTGGFTDTQYF.

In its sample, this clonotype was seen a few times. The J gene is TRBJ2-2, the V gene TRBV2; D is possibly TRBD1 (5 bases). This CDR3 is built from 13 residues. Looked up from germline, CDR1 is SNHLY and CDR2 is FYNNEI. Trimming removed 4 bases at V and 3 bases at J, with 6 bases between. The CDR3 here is CASSVGHTGELFF. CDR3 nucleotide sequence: TGTGCCAGCAGTGTGGGGCACACCGGGGAGCTGTTTTTT.

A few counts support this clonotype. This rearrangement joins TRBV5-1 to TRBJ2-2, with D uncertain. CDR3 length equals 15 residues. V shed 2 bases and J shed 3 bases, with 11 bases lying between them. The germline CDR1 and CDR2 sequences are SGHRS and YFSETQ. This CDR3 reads CASSLNPSYTGELFF. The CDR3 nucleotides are TGCGCCAGCAGCTTAAACCCCAGCTACACCGGGGAGCTGTTTTTT.

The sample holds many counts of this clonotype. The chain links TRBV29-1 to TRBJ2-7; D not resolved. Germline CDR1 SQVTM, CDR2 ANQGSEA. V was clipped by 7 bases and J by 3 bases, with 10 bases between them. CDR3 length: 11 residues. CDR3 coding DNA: TGCAGCGCCTTGGACGGCTACGAGCAGTACTTC. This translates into CSALDGYEQYF.

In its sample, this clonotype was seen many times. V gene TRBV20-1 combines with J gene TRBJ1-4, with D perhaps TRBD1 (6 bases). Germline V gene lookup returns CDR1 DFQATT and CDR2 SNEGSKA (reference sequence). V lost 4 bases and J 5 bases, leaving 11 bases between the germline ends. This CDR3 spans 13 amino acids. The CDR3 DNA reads TGCAGTGCTACACAGGGACTAAATGAAAAACTGTTTTTT. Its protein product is CSATQGLNEKLFF.

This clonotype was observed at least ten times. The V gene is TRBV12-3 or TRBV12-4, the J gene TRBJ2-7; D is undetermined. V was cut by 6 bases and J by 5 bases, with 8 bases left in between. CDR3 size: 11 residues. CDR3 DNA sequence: TGTGCCAGCAGCCTAAGAGACGAGCAGTACGTC. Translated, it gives CASSLRDEQYV.

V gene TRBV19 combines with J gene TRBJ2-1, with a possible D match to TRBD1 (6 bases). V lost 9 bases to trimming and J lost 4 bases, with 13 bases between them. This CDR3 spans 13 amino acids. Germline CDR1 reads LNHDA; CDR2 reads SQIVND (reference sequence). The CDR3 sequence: CASSIGGYNEQFF. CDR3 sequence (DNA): TGTGCCAGCAGCATAGGGGGTTACAATGAGCAGTTCTTC. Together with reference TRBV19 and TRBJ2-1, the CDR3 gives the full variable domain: DGGITQSPKYLFRKEGQNVTLSCEQNLNHDAMYWYRQDPGQGLRLIYYSQIVNDFQKGDIAEGYSVSREKKESFPLTVTSAQKNPTAFYLCASSIGGYNEQFFGPGTRLTVL.

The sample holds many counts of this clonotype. CDR3 residues: CASSESVFGTQYF. The DNA of the CDR3 is TGCGCCAGCAGTGAGTCCGTGTTTGGGACCCAGTACTTC. The J gene is TRBJ2-5, the V gene TRBV10-2, with no clear D. The germline V and J ends were trimmed by 0 bases and 7 bases, with 9 bases remaining between them. The CDR3 totals 13 residues. Germline V gives CDR1 WSHSY, CDR2 SAAADI.

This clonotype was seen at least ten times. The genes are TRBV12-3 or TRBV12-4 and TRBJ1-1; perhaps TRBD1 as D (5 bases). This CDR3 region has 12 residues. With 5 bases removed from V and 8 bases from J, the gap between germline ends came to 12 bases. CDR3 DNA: TGTGCCAGCAGTAACCCCAGGGTAGAAGCTTTCTTT. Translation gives CASSNPRVEAFF.

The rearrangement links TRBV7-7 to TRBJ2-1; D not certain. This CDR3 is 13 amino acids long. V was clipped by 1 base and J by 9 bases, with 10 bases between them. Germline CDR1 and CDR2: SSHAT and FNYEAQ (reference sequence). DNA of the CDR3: TGTGCCAGCAGCTTAGAGATAGGGCGTGAGCAGTTCTTC. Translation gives CASSLEIGREQFF.

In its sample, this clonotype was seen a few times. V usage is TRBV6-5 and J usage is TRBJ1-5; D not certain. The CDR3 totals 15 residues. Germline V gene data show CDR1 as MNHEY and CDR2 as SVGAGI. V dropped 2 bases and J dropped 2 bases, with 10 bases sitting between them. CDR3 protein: CASSYQSGGNQPQHF. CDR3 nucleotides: TGTGCCAGCAGTTACCAATCTGGAGGCAATCAGCCCCAGCATTTT.

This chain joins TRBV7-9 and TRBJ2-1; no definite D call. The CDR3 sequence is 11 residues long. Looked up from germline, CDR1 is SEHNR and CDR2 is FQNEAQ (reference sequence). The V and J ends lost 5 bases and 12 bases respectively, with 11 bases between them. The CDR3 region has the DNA TGTGCCAGCAGCCCGAAGACTTTGCAGTTCTTC. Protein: CASSPKTLQFF.

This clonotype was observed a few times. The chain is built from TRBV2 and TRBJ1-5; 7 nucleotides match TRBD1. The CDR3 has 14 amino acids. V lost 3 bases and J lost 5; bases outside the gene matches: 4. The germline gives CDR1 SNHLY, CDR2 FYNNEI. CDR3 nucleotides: TGTGCCAGCAGTGAGAGGACAGGCCATCAGCCCCAGCATTTT. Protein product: CASSERTGHQPQHF.

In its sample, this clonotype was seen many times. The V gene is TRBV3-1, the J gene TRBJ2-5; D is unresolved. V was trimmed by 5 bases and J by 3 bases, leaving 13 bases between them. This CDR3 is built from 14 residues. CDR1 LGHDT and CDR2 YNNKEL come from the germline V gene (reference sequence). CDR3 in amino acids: CASSYFGAEETQYF. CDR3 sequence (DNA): TGTGCCAGCAGCTACTTTGGCGCGGAAGAGACCCAGTACTTC.

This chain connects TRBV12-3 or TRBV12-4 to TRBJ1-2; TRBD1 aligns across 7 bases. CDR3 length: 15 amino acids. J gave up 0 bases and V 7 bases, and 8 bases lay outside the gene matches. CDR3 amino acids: CASKPGTETNYGYTF. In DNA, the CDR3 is TGTGCCAGCAAGCCCGGGACAGAGACTAACTATGGCTACACCTTC.

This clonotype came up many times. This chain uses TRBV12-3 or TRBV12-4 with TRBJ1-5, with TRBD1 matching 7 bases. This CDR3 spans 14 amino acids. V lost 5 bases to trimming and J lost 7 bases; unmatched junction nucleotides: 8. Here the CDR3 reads CASSLQGNGQPQHF. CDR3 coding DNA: TGTGCCAGCAGTCTACAGGGGAACGGACAGCCCCAGCATTTT.

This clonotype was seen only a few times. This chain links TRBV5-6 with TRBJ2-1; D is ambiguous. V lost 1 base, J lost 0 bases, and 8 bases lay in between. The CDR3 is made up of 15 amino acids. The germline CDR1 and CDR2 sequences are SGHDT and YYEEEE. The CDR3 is CASSLWSSSYNEQFF. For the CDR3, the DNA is TGTGCCAGCAGCTTGTGGTCGAGCTCCTACAATGAGCAGTTCTTC.

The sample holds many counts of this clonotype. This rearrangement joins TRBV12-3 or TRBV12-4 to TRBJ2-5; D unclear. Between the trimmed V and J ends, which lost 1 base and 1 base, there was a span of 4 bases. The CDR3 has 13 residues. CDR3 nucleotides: TGTGCCAGCAGTTTAGGAGGCCAAGAGACCCAGTACTTC. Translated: CASSLGGQETQYF.

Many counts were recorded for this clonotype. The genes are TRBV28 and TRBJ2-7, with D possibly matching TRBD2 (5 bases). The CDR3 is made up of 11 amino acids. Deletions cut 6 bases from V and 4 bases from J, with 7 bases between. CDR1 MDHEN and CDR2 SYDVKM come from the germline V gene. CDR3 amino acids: CASRGGYEQYV. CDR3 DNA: TGTGCCAGCAGGGGCGGGTACGAGCAGTACGTC.

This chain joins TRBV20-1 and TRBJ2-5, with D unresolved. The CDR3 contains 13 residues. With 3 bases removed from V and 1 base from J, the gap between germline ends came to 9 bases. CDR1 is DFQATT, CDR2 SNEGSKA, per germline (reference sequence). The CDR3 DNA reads TGCAGTGCTAGCGGGTCCAGCCAAGAGACCCAGTACTTC. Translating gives CSASGSSQETQYF.

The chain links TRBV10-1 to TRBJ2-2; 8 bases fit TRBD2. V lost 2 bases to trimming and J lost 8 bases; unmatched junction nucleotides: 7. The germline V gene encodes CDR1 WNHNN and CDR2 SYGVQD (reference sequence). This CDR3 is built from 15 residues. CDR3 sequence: CASSEKIAGSGELFF. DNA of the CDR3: TGCGCCAGCAGTGAGAAAATAGCGGGATCAGGGGAGCTGTTTTTT.

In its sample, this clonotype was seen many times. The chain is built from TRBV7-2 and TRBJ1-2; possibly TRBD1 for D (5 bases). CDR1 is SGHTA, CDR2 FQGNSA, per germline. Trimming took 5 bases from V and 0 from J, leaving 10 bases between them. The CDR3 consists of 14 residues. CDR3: CASSQGTANYGYTF. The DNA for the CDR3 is TGTGCCAGCAGCCAAGGGACGGCTAACTATGGCTACACCTTC.

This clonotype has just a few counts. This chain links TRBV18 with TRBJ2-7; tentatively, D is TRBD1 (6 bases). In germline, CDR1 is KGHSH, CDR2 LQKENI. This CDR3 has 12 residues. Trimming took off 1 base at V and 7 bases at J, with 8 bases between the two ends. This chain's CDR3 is CASSPQGDEQYV. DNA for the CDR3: TGTGCCAGCTCACCACAGGGGGATGAGCAGTACGTC.

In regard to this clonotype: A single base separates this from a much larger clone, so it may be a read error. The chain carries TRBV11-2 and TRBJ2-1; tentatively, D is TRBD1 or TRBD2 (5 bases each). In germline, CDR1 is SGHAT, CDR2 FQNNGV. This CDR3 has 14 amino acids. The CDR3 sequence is CTSSLRGGLNEQFF. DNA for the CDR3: TGTACCAGCAGCTTAAGGGGCGGACTCAATGAGCAGTTCTTC.

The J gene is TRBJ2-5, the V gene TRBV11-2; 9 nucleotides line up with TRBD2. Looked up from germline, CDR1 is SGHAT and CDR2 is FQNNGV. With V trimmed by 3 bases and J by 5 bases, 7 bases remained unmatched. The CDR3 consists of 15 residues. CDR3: CASSFGRLAGETQYF. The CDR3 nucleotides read TGTGCCAGCAGCTTTGGTAGGCTAGCGGGGGAGACCCAGTACTTC. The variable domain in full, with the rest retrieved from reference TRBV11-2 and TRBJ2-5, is EAGVAQSPRYKIIEKRQSVAFWCNPISGHATLYWYQQILGQGPKLLIQFQNNGVVDDSQLPKDRFSAERLKGVDSTLKIQPAKLEDSAVYLCASSFGRLAGETQYFGPGTRLLVL.

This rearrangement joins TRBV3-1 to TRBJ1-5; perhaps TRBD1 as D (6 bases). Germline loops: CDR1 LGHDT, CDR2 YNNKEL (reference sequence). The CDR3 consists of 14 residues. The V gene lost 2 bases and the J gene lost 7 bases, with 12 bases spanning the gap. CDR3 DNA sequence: TGTGCCAGCAGCCAACGTGGGGGCGACCAGCCCCAGCATTTT. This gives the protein CASSQRGGDQPQHF.